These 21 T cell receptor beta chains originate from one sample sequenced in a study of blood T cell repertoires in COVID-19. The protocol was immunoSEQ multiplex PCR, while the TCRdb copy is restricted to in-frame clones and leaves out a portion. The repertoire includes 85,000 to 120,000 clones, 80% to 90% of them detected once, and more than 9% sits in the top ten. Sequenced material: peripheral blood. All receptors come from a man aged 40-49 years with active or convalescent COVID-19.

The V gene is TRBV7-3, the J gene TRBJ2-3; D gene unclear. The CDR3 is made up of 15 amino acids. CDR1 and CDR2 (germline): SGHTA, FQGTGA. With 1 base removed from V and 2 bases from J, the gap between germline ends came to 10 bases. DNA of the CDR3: TGTGCCAGCAGCTTAAACTCCCCCTTCACAGATACGCAGTATTTT. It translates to CASSLNSPFTDTQYF.

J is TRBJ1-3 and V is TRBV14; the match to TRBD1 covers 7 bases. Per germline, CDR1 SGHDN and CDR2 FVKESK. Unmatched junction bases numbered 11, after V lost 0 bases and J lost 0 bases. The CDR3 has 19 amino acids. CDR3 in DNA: TGTGCCAGCAGCCAAGACTTGGGGACAGTATCACTCTCTGGAAACACCATATATTTT. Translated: CASSQDLGTVSLSGNTIYF. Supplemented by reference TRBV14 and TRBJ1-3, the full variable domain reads EAGVTQFPSHSVIEKGQTVTLRCDPISGHDNLYWYRRVMGKEIKFLLHFVKESKQDESGMPNNRFLAERTGGTYSTLKVQPAELEDSGVYFCASSQDLGTVSLSGNTIYFGEGSWLTVV.

The CDR3 nucleotides are TGTGCCAGCAGTTATTCGGACAGAGCGAATGAAAAACTGTTTTTT. Protein product: CASSYSDRANEKLFF. The chain employs TRBV6-5 and TRBJ1-4, with D maybe TRBD1 (6 bases). V was trimmed by 3 bases and J by 5 bases, leaving 13 bases between them. Germline V gives CDR1 MNHEY, CDR2 SVGAGI. CDR3 length equals 15 residues.

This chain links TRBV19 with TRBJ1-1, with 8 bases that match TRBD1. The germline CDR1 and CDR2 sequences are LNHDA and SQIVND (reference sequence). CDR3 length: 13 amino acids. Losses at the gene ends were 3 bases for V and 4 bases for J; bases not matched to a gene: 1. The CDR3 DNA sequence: TGTGCCAGTAGTATCGACAGGGGCACTGAAGCTTTCTTT. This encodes CASSIDRGTEAFF.

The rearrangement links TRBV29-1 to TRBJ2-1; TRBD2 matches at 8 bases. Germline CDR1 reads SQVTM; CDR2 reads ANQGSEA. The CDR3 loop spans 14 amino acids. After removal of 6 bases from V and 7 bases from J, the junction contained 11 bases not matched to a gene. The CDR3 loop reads CSVHTGGLGNEQFF. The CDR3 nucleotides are TGCAGCGTCCATACGGGGGGACTAGGGAATGAGCAGTTCTTC.

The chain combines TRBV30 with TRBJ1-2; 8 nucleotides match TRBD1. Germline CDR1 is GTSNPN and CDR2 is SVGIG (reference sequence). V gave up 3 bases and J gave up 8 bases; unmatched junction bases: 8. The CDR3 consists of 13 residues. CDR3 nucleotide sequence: TGTGCCTGGAGCCCTCAGGGGGCCGGGGGCTACACCTTC. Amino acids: CAWSPQGAGGYTF.

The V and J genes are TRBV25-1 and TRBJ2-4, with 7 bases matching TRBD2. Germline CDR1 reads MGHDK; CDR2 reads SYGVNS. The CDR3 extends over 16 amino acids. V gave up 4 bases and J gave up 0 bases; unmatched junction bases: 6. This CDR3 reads CASSAIGGIAKNIQYF. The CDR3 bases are TGTGCCAGCAGTGCTATCGGGGGGATAGCCAAAAACATTCAGTACTTC.

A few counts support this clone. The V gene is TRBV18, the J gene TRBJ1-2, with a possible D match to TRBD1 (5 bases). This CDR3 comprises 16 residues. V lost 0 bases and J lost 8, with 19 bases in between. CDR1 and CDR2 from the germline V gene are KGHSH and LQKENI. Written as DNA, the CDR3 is TGTGCCAGCTCACCACCGATGATTCAGGGAACAGACGGCTACACCTTC. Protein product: CASSPPMIQGTDGYTF.

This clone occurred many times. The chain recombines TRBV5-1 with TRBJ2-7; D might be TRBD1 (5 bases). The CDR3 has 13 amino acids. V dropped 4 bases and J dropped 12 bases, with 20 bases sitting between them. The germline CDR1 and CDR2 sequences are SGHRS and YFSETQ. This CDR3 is CASSPATGFFVYF. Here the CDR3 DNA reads TGCGCCAGCAGCCCGGCTACAGGTTTCTTTGTGTACTTC. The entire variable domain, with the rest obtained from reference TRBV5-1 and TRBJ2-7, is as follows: KAGVTQTPRYLIKTRGQQVTLSCSPISGHRSVSWYQQTPGQGLQFLFEYFSETQRNKGNFPGRFSGRQFSNSRSEMNVSTLELGDSALYLCASSPATGFFVYFGPGTRLTVT.

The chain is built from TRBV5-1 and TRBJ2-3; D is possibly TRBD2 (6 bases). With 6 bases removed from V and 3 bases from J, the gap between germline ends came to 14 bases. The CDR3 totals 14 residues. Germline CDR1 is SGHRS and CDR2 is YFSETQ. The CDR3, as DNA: TGCGCCAGCAAGTTGGGGACTGGAACAGATACGCAGTATTTT. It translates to CASKLGTGTDTQYF. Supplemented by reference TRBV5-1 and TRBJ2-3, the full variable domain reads KAGVTQTPRYLIKTRGQQVTLSCSPISGHRSVSWYQQTPGQGLQFLFEYFSETQRNKGNFPGRFSGRQFSNSRSEMNVSTLELGDSALYLCASKLGTGTDTQYFGPGTRLTVL.

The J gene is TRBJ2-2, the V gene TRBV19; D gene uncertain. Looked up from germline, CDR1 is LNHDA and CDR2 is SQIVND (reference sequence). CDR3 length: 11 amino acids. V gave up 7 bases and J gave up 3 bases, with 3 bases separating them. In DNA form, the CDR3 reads TGTGCCAGTACCTACACCGGGGAGCTGTTTTTT. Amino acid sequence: CASTYTGELFF.

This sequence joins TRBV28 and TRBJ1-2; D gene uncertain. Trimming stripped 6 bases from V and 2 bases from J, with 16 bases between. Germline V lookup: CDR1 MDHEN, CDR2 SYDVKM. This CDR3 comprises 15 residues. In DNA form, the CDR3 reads TGTGCCAGCAGCCGATTTGGACTGGAAAACTATGGCTACACCTTC. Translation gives CASSRFGLENYGYTF.

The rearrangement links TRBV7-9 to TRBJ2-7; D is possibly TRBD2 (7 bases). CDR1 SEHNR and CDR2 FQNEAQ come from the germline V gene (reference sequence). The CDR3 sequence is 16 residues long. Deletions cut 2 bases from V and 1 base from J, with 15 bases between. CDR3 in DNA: TGTGCCAGCAGCTTATATCACGCGGGGGCATCCTACGAGCAGTACTTC. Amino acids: CASSLYHAGASYEQYF.

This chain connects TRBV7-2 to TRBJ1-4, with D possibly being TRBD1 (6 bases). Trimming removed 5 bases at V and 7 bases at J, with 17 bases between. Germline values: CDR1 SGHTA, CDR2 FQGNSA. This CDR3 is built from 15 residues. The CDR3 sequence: CASSPAGAIGEKLFF. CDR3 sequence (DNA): TGTGCCAGCAGCCCAGCAGGGGCCATAGGTGAAAAACTGTTTTTT.

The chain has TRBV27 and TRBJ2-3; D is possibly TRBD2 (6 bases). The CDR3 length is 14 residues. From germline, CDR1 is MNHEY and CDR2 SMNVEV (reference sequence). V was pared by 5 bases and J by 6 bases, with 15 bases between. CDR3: CASSIYTGLDTQYF. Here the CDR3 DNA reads TGTGCCAGCAGTATTTACACGGGACTTGATACGCAGTATTTT.

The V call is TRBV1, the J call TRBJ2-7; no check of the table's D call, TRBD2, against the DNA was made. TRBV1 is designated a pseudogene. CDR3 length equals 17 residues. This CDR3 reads CTSSQDLGENLNYEQYF. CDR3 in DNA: TGCACCAGCAGCCAAGATCTCGGGGAAAACCTCAACTACGAGCAGTACTTC.

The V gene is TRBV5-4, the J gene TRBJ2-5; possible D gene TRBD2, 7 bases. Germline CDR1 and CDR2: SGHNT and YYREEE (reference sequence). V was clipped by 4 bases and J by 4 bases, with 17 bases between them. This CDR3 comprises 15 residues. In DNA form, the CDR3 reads TGTGCCAGCAGCCATACGGGGGGCCTCGGAGAGACCCAGTACTTC. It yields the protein CASSHTGGLGETQYF.

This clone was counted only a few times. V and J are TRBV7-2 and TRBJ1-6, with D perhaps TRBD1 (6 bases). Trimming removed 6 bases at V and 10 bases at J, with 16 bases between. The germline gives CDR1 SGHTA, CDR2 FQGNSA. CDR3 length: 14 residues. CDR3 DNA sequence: TGTGCCAGCAGGCGAGACATAGGGGGATCACCCCTCCACTTT. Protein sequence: CASRRDIGGSPLHF.

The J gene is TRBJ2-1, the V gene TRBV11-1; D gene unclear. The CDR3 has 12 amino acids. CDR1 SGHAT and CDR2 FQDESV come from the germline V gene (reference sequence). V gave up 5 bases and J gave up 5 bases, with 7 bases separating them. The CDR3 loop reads CASSDGDNEQFF. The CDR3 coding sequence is TGTGCCAGCAGCGACGGAGACAATGAGCAGTTCTTC. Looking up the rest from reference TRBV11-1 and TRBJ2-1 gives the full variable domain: EAEVAQSPRYKITEKSQAVAFWCDPISGHATLYWYRQILGQGPELLVQFQDESVVDDSQLPKDRFSAERLKGVDSTLKIQPAELGDSAMYLCASSDGDNEQFFGPGTRLTVL.

The CDR3 reads CASKGLLGQGRVWELFF. In DNA form, the CDR3 reads TGTGCCAGCAAAGGGCTCTTAGGACAGGGTAGAGTTTGGGAGCTGTTTTTT. The V call is TRBV28, the J call TRBJ2-2; 8 bases fit TRBD1. The CDR3 loop spans 17 amino acids. Germline trimming cut 7 bases from V and 9 bases from J; bases unmatched to any gene: 19. The germline V gene has CDR1 MDHEN and CDR2 SYDVKM.

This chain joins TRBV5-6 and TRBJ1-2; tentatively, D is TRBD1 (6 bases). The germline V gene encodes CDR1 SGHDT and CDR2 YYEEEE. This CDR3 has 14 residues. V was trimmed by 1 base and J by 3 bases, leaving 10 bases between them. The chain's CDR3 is CASSLIAGDYGYTF. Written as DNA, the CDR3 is TGTGCCAGCAGCTTGATCGCAGGGGACTATGGCTACACCTTC.